This entry features one T cell receptor (beta chain) sequence. The study drew participants aged 18 to 89 years from 20 to 30 US areas. The data originate from a study of blood T cell repertoires in COVID-19. Study-level background: Sample material is recorded as cDNA or gDNA derived from T cells, B-cell-depleted T cells, or PBMCs.

In the original analysis: Scientists estimated how many nucleated cells there were by amplifying reference gene primers. The protocol was immunoSEQ multiplex PCR, while the TCRdb copy is restricted to in-frame clones and leaves out a portion. The V and J calls and clone size come from that table; D and trimming were worked out from the DNA. The repertoire holds fewer than 250,000 clones, under 80% seen once, with about 17% in the top ten. The sequence was collected from a woman aged 50 to 60 with acute COVID-19. Sequenced sample: PBMCs or T cells enriched from blood (not recorded which).

The CDR3 coding sequence is TGCGCCAGCAGCCAACAGGGATCTAATGAAAAACTGTTTTTT. This gives the protein CASSQQGSNEKLFF. The V gene is TRBV4-1, the J gene TRBJ1-4, with D possibly TRBD1 on 5 matching bases. This CDR3 is built from 14 residues. Germline V gene data show CDR1 as MGHRA and CDR2 as YSYEKL. V was clipped by 2 bases and J by 3 bases, with 7 bases between them.